The present entry profiles one T cell receptor beta chain with its context. Original processing methods: Reference gene primer amplification gave nucleated cell count estimates. Sequencing was performed with immunoSEQ multiplex PCR; in TCRdb, only in-frame clones are kept and a portion is missing. V and J calls and clone size are copied from that table; D and trimming were computed from the DNA. The sample lists 45,000 to 70,000 clones, 70% to 90% occurring once. CDR3 size: 14 residues. Trimming left V 0 bases short and J 5 bases short, with 11 bases between. Per the germline V gene, CDR1 is SGDLS and CDR2 is YYNGEE. The data are from a study of blood T cell repertoires in COVID-19. Looking at the study overall: In each case, the material was cDNA or gDNA derived from T cells, B-cell-depleted T cells, or PBMCs.

The chain employs TRBV9 and TRBJ1-1, with a weak D call TRBD1 (5 bases). This TCR came from a woman aged 55-70 years with active COVID-19. The sequenced sample consisted of peripheral blood. The chain's CDR3 is CASSVEGLGTEAFF. CDR3 bases: TGTGCCAGCAGCGTAGAGGGGCTTGGGACTGAAGCTTTCTTT. Using reference TRBV9 and TRBJ1-1 for the parts outside the CDR3, the full variable domain is DSGVTQTPKHLITATGQRVTLRCSPRSGDLSVYWYQQSLDQGLQFLIQYYNGEERAKGNILERFSAQQFPDLHSELNLSSLELGDSALYFCASSVEGLGTEAFFGQGTRLTVV.